This paragraph reports one TCR beta chain. Its antigen is not known. Germline CDR1 MGHRA, CDR2 YSYEKL. The CDR3 is made up of 17 amino acids. J was trimmed by 5 bases and V by 3 bases; bases with no gene match: 12. The data stem from a study of T cell responses to AZD1222 COVID-19 vaccine. Whole-study results and caveats: Spike regions recognized by vaccine-associated CD4 TCRs spanned the protein, led by 160-218 and 743-854. White British donors predominated, females outnumbered males, and clonal diversity was possibly underestimated. Only a handful of AZD1222 recipients were seropositive at baseline.

Method: immunoSEQ multiplex PCR; TCRdb's copy keeps in-frame clones and lacks some. This sample has about 70,000 clones, with roughly 87% found just once. The TCR sequence derives from an adult in good health. Sample: peripheral blood, taken on day 0 of MenACWY control vaccination. The chain has TRBV4-1 and TRBJ2-5; 10 bases fit TRBD2. DNA for the CDR3: TGCGCCAGCAGCCAGGGGCGCGGGCTAGCGGGGGAGGAGACCCAGTACTTC. Amino acids: CASSQGRGLAGEETQYF.